This is a list of T cell receptor beta chains from one sample in a study of shared clonotypes between healthy human individuals. Measured with immunoSEQ multiplex PCR; TCRdb has only the in-frame clones, and not every one. This sample yields millions of clones, of which 85% to 95% are seen a single time; 0.9% to 1.4% belongs to the top ten. The source material was naive CD8+ T cells sorted from blood. These receptors all come from a man aged 18 to 30 in good health. The conserved cysteine and the conserved F or W are not part of the CDR3 here. The D gene is left open where the match is weak.

CDR3 | J | D | V
ASSLGRQWGNEQF | TRBJ2-1 | . | TRBV11-2
SATRTDMNTEAF | TRBJ1-1 | . | TRBV29-1
ASKELAGVGQF | TRBJ2-1 | TRBD2 | TRBV2
ASTGAGANVLT | TRBJ2-6 | TRBD1 | TRBV6-1
ASSYWLAGTQETQY | TRBJ2-5 | TRBD2 | TRBV7-9
ASSLAPGTYEQY | TRBJ2-7 | . | TRBV5-6
ASSWMPGQGSTDTQY | TRBJ2-3 | TRBD1 | TRBV5-6
ASSFSGSLPDIQY | TRBJ2-4 | . | TRBV7-9
ASSTSSGSLDEQF | TRBJ2-1 | TRBD2 | TRBV4-1
ASSSSSLGQPQH | TRBJ1-5 | . | TRBV11-3
ASTSMEGLMNTEAF | TRBJ1-1 | . | TRBV6-6
SVGQNTEAF | TRBJ1-1 | . | TRBV29-1
SATQGQPQH | TRBJ1-5 | . | TRBV20-1
ASSLYPPGRMGLAGANVLT | TRBJ2-6 | . | TRBV27
ASSPFEEKLF | TRBJ1-4 | . | TRBV7-9
ASSYSRSQETQY | TRBJ2-5 | . | TRBV6-5
ASSSRLAETYNEQF | TRBJ2-1 | TRBD2 | TRBV7-2
ARNIGRSHSYNSPLH | TRBJ1-6 | . | TRBV7-5
AISGLAGGYYEQY | TRBJ2-7 | TRBD2 | TRBV10-3
AWRSIGNTIY | TRBJ1-3 | . | TRBV30
ASRGLAGRNEQF | TRBJ2-1 | TRBD2 | TRBV2
ASSELRQGATYEQY | TRBJ2-7 | TRBD1 | TRBV6-1
ASSYSTGLAGLEQY | TRBJ2-7 | TRBD2 | TRBV6-5
ASTAGLSYEQY | TRBJ2-7 | . | TRBV6-1
ASSLEGVAEAF | TRBJ1-1 | . | TRBV5-1
ASSEDLAGGNTGELF | TRBJ2-2 | TRBD2 | TRBV2
ASSPPGGSNQPQH | TRBJ1-5 | . | TRBV18
ASSLAGSSYEQY | TRBJ2-7 | TRBD2 | TRBV5-4
ATRPGPPNGSSYNEQF | TRBJ2-1 | . | TRBV15
ASSLAGGSYEQY | TRBJ2-7 | . | TRBV11-3
ASSSGTTEAF | TRBJ1-1 | . | TRBV11-2
ASSFAYEQY | TRBJ2-7 | . | TRBV28
ASSRTPGQGGGYT | TRBJ1-2 | . | TRBV4-2
ASLTGTTDTQY | TRBJ2-3 | TRBD1 | TRBV2
ASSATGWSYEQY | TRBJ2-7 | TRBD1 | TRBV11-2
ATSRDGQGAYEQY | TRBJ2-7 | TRBD1 | TRBV15